The T cell receptor beta chain under discussion was sequenced for a study of PD-1 blockade in classical Hodgkin lymphoma. V lost 6 bases, J lost 8 bases, and 25 bases lay in between. The CDR3 is 17 residues long. Germline V gene lookup returns CDR1 LGHNA and CDR2 YNFKEQ. Measured with immunoSEQ multiplex PCR; TCRdb has only the in-frame clones, and not every one. The sample shows about 32,000 clones, roughly 92% of them seen only once. This clone occurred once. Its antigen is still unknown. Stated time point: cycle 4 day 1 (C4D1), after 6 weeks of nivolumab. Every patient had relapsed following autologous stem cell transplantation, and cohorts differed in brentuximab vedotin exposure. From thawed PBMCs, CD4+ T cells were purified using magnetic negative selection. Whole-study results and caveats: Patients with a complete response exhibited baseline diversity comparable to newly diagnosed patients.

The receptor was isolated from a human donor with classical Hodgkin lymphoma. The starting material was CD4+ T cells from blood, obtained before the fourth cycle of nivolumab. This sequence joins TRBV4-2 and TRBJ1-4; a weak D match, TRBD1 (5 bases). CDR3 bases: TGTGCCAGCAGTGGGTCGTCTGGGCCACGGGGGAAAGAAAAACTGTTTTTT. Translation: CASSGSSGPRGKEKLFF.